Presented here are 5 T cell receptor beta chains from one specimen sequenced in a study of PD-L1 blockade in urothelial cancer. Generated by immunoSEQ multiplex PCR, the TCRdb table keeps only in-frame clones and is missing some. In the table there are about 43,000 clones, 88% of which are singletons. Sequences were derived from PBMCs, sampled around atezolizumab (anti-PD-L1) treatment. Every receptor here comes from a woman in her fifties or sixties with urothelial cancer.

This clone was detected only once. The chain joins TRBV19 to TRBJ2-4; TRBD2 matches 7 bases. Germline V gives CDR1 LNHDA, CDR2 SQIVND (reference sequence). The CDR3 extends over 17 amino acids. V shed 0 bases, J shed 3 bases, and the junction held 8 bases outside the gene matches. CDR3 DNA sequence: TGTGCCAGTAGTATAGATCCCGCAGGGAGGGTCAAAAACATTCAGTACTTC. Translating gives CASSIDPAGRVKNIQYF. The full variable domain, rest sourced from reference TRBV19 and TRBJ2-4, is DGGITQSPKYLFRKEGQNVTLSCEQNLNHDAMYWYRQDPGQGLRLIYYSQIVNDFQKGDIAEGYSVSREKKESFPLTVTSAQKNPTAFYLCASSIDPAGRVKNIQYFGAGTRLSVL.

V gene TRBV4-3 combines with J gene TRBJ1-2; 10 bases are shared with TRBD1. CDR1 LGHNA and CDR2 YSLEER come from the germline V gene. The V gene end was trimmed by 0 bases and the J gene end by 3 bases; junction bases not matched to a gene: 4. CDR3 length: 16 amino acids. The DNA for the CDR3 is TGCGCCAGCAGCCAAGATGGGACAGGGGCTGACTATGGCTACACCTTC. Translating it yields CASSQDGTGADYGYTF.

This rearrangement joins TRBV2 to TRBJ1-6; weak D call: TRBD1 (6 bases). The CDR3 totals 13 residues. Trimming took off 5 bases at V and 6 bases at J, with 8 bases between the two ends. The germline gives CDR1 SNHLY, CDR2 FYNNEI. The CDR3 DNA reads as TGTGCCAGCAGTAACAGGGCTAATTCACCCCTCCACTTT. As protein: CASSNRANSPLHF.

The chain joins TRBV18 to TRBJ2-1, with 10 bases that match TRBD2. The CDR3 extends over 16 amino acids. Germline trimming cut 5 bases from V and 3 bases from J; bases unmatched to any gene: 7. The germline V gene encodes CDR1 KGHSH and CDR2 LQKENI. CDR3 sequence (DNA): TGTGCCAGCTCAGGAGCGGGAGGGCCTTACTACAATGAGCAGTTCTTC. Its translation is CASSGAGGPYYNEQFF.

This clone is medium-sized within its sample. The chain carries TRBV7-3 and TRBJ2-5; D is possibly TRBD2 (6 bases). CDR1 is SGHTA and CDR2 is FQGTGA in the germline V gene. The V end lost 3 bases, the J end lost 5 bases, and 10 bases lay between the germline ends. This CDR3 region has 13 residues. The CDR3 DNA reads TGTGCCAGCAGCTTGGGAGGTTGGGAGACCCAGTACTTC. Amino acids: CASSLGGWETQYF.